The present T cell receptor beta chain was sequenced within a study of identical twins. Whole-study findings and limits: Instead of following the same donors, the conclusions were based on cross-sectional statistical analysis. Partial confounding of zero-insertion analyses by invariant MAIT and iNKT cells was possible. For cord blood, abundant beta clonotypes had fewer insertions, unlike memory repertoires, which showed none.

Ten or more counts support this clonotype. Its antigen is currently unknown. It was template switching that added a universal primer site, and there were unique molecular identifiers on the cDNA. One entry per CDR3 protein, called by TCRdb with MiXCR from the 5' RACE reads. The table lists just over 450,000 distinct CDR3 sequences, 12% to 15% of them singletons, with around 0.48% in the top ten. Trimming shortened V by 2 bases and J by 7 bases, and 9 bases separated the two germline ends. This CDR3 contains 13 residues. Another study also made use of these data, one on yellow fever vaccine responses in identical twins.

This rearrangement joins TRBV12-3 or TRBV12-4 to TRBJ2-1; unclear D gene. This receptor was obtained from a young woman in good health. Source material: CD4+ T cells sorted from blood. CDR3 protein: CASSLSSGNEQFF. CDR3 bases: TGTGCCAGCAGTTTATCGTCCGGGAATGAGCAGTTCTTC.